These 8 T cell receptor beta chains came from one sample sequenced in a study of blood T cell repertoires in COVID-19. Assay: immunoSEQ multiplex PCR; the TCRdb copy retains only in-frame clones and omits some. The table lists 70,000 to 85,000 clones, approximately 80% of them singletons. Sequencing was done on a sample of peripheral blood. The receptors come from a woman over 75 with acute or convalescent COVID-19.

V and J are TRBV4-1 and TRBJ2-4; TRBD2 aligns across 11 bases. V lost 4 bases, J lost 0 bases, and 11 bases stayed unmatched. The CDR3 spans 19 residues. The V gene's germline CDR1 is MGHRA and CDR2 YSYEKL. CDR3 loop: CASSPDVPSGGIAKNIQYF. As DNA, the CDR3 is TGCGCCAGCAGCCCGGACGTGCCTAGCGGGGGGATAGCCAAAAACATTCAGTACTTC.

This clone was seen only once. The genes are TRBV7-2 and TRBJ1-1; D is unclear. CDR3 length: 13 residues. The germline V and J ends were trimmed by 1 base and 4 bases, with 7 bases remaining between them. Germline CDR1 is SGHTA and CDR2 is FQGNSA. The CDR3 is CASSLERSTEAFF. CDR3 DNA sequence: TGTGCCAGCAGCTTAGAACGGAGCACTGAAGCTTTCTTT.

This clone has only a few counts. The chain joins TRBV5-4 to TRBJ2-1, with D perhaps matching TRBD2 (5 bases). Germline loops: CDR1 SGHNT, CDR2 YYREEE (reference sequence). This CDR3 spans 15 amino acids. Trimming shortened V by 4 bases and J by 0 bases, and 11 bases separated the two germline ends. The CDR3 sequence is CASSPRTDSYNEQFF. In DNA, the CDR3 is TGTGCCAGCAGCCCGAGGACTGACTCCTACAATGAGCAGTTCTTC. The entire variable domain, with the rest obtained from reference TRBV5-4 and TRBJ2-1, is as follows: ETGVTQSPTHLIKTRGQQVTLRCSSQSGHNTVSWYQQALGQGPQFIFQYYREEENGRGNFPPRFSGLQFPNYSSELNVNALELDDSALYLCASSPRTDSYNEQFFGPGTRLTVL.

In nucleotides, the CDR3 is TGTGCCAGCCAGGGTACTAACTATGGCTACACCTTC. This sequence encodes CASQGTNYGYTF. J is TRBJ1-2 and V is TRBV11-2; D may be TRBD1 (5 bases). Deletions cut 8 bases from V and 0 bases from J, with 7 bases between. Germline V gene data show CDR1 as SGHAT and CDR2 as FQNNGV. The length of the CDR3 is 12 residues.

The chain uses TRBV5-1 and TRBJ2-3; 7 bases match TRBD2. CDR1 and CDR2 (germline): SGHRS, YFSETQ. The CDR3 loop spans 16 amino acids. Germline trimming cut 1 base from V and 2 bases from J; bases unmatched to any gene: 7. As DNA, the CDR3 is TGCGCCAGCAGCTTGCGGGCGGGGGTTAACACAGATACGCAGTATTTT. Residues: CASSLRAGVNTDTQYF.

This rearrangement joins TRBV18 to TRBJ2-7; tentatively, D is TRBD2 (7 bases). The CDR3 totals 14 residues. V gave up 3 bases and J gave up 3 bases, with 12 bases separating them. Germline-derived CDR1 and CDR2 are KGHSH and LQKENI. The CDR3 nucleotides are TGTGCCAGCTCACCCGGCGGGGGCGGCTACGAGCAGTACTTC. Amino acid sequence: CASSPGGGGYEQYF.

The CDR3 here is CASSPPSQPQHF. As DNA, the CDR3 is TGTGCCAGCTCACCACCCAGTCAGCCCCAGCATTTT. The rearrangement uses TRBV18 and TRBJ1-5; D is unclear. The V and J ends lost 0 bases and 6 bases respectively, with 3 bases between them. This CDR3 is built from 12 residues. CDR1 is KGHSH and CDR2 is LQKENI in the germline V gene.

The chain carries TRBV24-1 and TRBJ2-3; 9 bases match TRBD1. Germline trimming cut 1 base from V and 0 bases from J; bases unmatched to any gene: 10. The CDR3 consists of 19 residues. Germline V lookup: CDR1 KGHDR, CDR2 SFDVKD. The CDR3 region is CATSDLNTRDRVSTDTQYF. The CDR3 coding sequence is TGTGCCACCAGTGATTTAAATACCCGGGACAGGGTTAGCACAGATACGCAGTATTTT.